The 11 T cell receptor beta chains below come from one sample, sequenced in a study of cytomegalovirus exposure and HLA in healthy donors. Vbeta (60) and Jbeta (13) primers were used in the PCR. Method: immunoSEQ multiplex PCR; TCRdb's copy keeps in-frame clones and lacks some. This repertoire shows about 90,000 clones, 78% found once; its top ten account for 4.6%. The sequencing sample was made of PBMCs. The receptors stem from a woman aged 40 to 55 in good health and CMV-seropositive.

This chain links TRBV4-3 with TRBJ2-7, with 9 bases matching TRBD2. The CDR3 totals 17 residues. Trimming cost V 0 bases and J 1 base; bases outside gene matches: 7. Germline CDR1 LGHNA, CDR2 YSLEER. The CDR3 DNA sequence: TGCGCCAGCAGCCAAGAGTGGACTAGCGCAGAATCCTACGAGCAGTACTTC. It codes for CASSQEWTSAESYEQYF.

V is TRBV7-2 and J is TRBJ2-2; D might be TRBD1 (5 bases). Germline assignment: CDR1 SGHTA and CDR2 FQGNSA. The length of the CDR3 is 13 residues. V was pared by 3 bases and J by 5 bases, with 7 bases between. For the CDR3, the DNA is TGTGCCAGCAGCTTGGGGCATACCGGGGAGCTGTTTTTT. It encodes CASSLGHTGELFF.

This sequence joins TRBV9 and TRBJ2-7; D remains ambiguous. The CDR3 contains 16 residues. Trimming removed 3 bases from V and 0 bases from J, with 16 bases in between. Germline-derived CDR1 and CDR2 are SGDLS and YYNGEE. The DNA of the CDR3 is TGTGCCAGCAGCGACCCGCCCGGGTACCACTCCTACGAGCAGTACTTC. This encodes CASSDPPGYHSYEQYF. Filled out from reference TRBV9 and TRBJ2-7, the complete variable domain reads DSGVTQTPKHLITATGQRVTLRCSPRSGDLSVYWYQQSLDQGLQFLIQYYNGEERAKGNILERFSAQQFPDLHSELNLSSLELGDSALYFCASSDPPGYHSYEQYFGPGTRLTVT.

This chain uses TRBV5-1 with TRBJ2-1; 11 positions agree with TRBD2. The germline V gene encodes CDR1 SGHRS and CDR2 YFSETQ. The CDR3 is made up of 17 amino acids. V trimming: 5 bases; J trimming: 7 bases; junction bases outside the gene matches: 14. The CDR3 here is CASRQNLAGGPLNEQFF. The CDR3 region has the DNA TGCGCCAGCAGACAGAATCTAGCGGGAGGCCCTCTAAATGAGCAGTTCTTC.

The CDR3 loop reads CASSQEVSIRGVTQYF. The CDR3 DNA reads TGCGCCAGCAGCCAAGAGGTTTCGATCAGGGGCGTTACGCAGTATTTT. V is TRBV4-3 and J is TRBJ2-3; a weak D match, TRBD1 (6 bases). V was cut by 0 bases and J by 8 bases, with 18 bases left in between. Germline V gene data show CDR1 as LGHNA and CDR2 as YSLEER. The CDR3 consists of 16 residues.

The V call is TRBV18, the J call TRBJ2-1; D not resolved. Germline V lookup: CDR1 KGHSH, CDR2 LQKENI. With 1 base removed from V and 7 bases from J, the gap between germline ends came to 8 bases. There are 13 residues in the CDR3. The CDR3 nucleotides read TGTGCCAGCTCACCACGGTGGGCGAATGAGCAGTTCTTC. It specifies CASSPRWANEQFF.

CDR3: CAMGYEQYF. The CDR3 DNA sequence: TGTGCCATGGGCTACGAGCAGTACTTC. This chain joins TRBV5-4 and TRBJ2-5; D gene uncertain. The J call is doubtful: the DNA matches TRBJ2-7 better. CDR1 SGHNT and CDR2 YYREEE come from the germline V gene (reference sequence). This CDR3 is built from 9 residues.

The V gene is TRBV9, the J gene TRBJ2-5; 11 nucleotides line up with TRBD2. This CDR3 has 17 amino acids. Germline CDR1 SGDLS, CDR2 YYNGEE. Germline trimming cut 7 bases from V and 2 bases from J; bases unmatched to any gene: 13. The CDR3 is CASSRTSGRYNQETQYF. CDR3 bases: TGTGCCAGCTCCAGGACTAGCGGGCGTTACAATCAAGAGACCCAGTACTTC.

The V gene is TRBV7-2, the J gene TRBJ1-3; D not resolved. The CDR3 runs to 16 residues. V was clipped by 1 base and J by 0 bases, with 10 bases between them. Germline V gene lookup returns CDR1 SGHTA and CDR2 FQGNSA. The CDR3 DNA reads as TGTGCCAGCAGCTTAGGGCCCCTCTCCTCTGGAAACACCATATATTTT. It yields the protein CASSLGPLSSGNTIYF.

The rearrangement joins TRBV16 to TRBJ2-5; no reliable D call. Trimming removed 4 bases at V and 3 bases at J, with 3 bases between. The CDR3 extends over 11 amino acids. Germline-derived CDR1 and CDR2 are KGHSY and FQNENV. Here the CDR3 reads CASSLKETQYF. CDR3 nucleotide sequence: TGTGCCAGCAGCCTCAAAGAGACCCAGTACTTC.

This clone was counted a few times. This chain joins TRBV2 and TRBJ1-1, with 7 nucleotides matching TRBD1. This CDR3 contains 14 residues. Trimming at V came to 6 bases and at J to 0 bases, leaving 4 bases not matched to a gene. Germline V lookup: CDR1 SNHLY, CDR2 FYNNEI. In nucleotides, the CDR3 is TGTGCCAGCAGGGGGGACAGCATGAACACTGAAGCTTTCTTT. Translated: CASRGDSMNTEAFF. The whole variable domain, filled in from reference TRBV2 and TRBJ1-1, reads EPEVTQTPSHQVTQMGQEVILRCVPISNHLYFYWYRQILGQKVEFLVSFYNNEISEKSEIFDDQFSVERPDGSNFTLKIRSTKLEDSAMYFCASRGDSMNTEAFFGQGTRLTVV.